The following is a TCR beta chain sequence with its context. The CDR3 has 11 residues. The V gene end was trimmed by 6 bases and the J gene end by 6 bases; junction bases not matched to a gene: 2. Germline CDR1 is SEHNR and CDR2 is FQNEAQ (reference sequence). The record originates from a study of blood T cell repertoires in COVID-19. Per the study methods: It was from reference gene primer amplification that nucleated cell counts were estimated. The data were produced by immunoSEQ multiplex PCR, yet TCRdb's version contains in-frame clones alone and is incomplete. The DNA was the basis for D and trimming; V, J and clone size are from that table. The repertoire consists of roughly 300,000 clones, with approximately 90% occurring once and the leading ten covering nearly 7%.

J is TRBJ2-7 and V is TRBV7-9; TRBD2 matches 7 bases. The sample taken for sequencing was peripheral blood. The receptor was derived from a woman younger than 45 with COVID-19, enrolled during active disease. Here the CDR3 DNA reads TGTGCCAGCAGATCTAGCGGCGAGCAGTACTTC. It specifies CASRSSGEQYF.